One and the same sample provided the 14 T cell receptor beta chains below, sequenced in a study of cytomegalovirus exposure and HLA in healthy donors. Clones were read by immunoSEQ multiplex PCR, and TCRdb kept only the in-frame ones, dropping some. Of 100,000 to 120,000 clones detected, 70% to 90% appear once; the ten largest clones hold 3% to 4%. Sequencing was carried out using PBMCs. The receptors were gathered from a woman aged 18-35 years in good health and CMV-seropositive.

This chain connects TRBV10-3 to TRBJ2-1, with 9 bases aligning to TRBD2. Germline loops: CDR1 ENHRY, CDR2 SYGVKD. There are 18 residues in the CDR3. V lost 9 bases to trimming and J lost 0 bases; unmatched junction nucleotides: 15. CDR3 region: CAIRGGGRADSSYNEQFF. CDR3 DNA: TGTGCCATTAGGGGCGGCGGGAGGGCCGACAGCTCCTACAATGAGCAGTTCTTC.

The rearrangement links TRBV7-8 to TRBJ2-2; no clear D gene. The CDR3 sequence is 14 residues long. The ends were cut back, 3 bases at V and 5 bases at J, with 10 bases in the middle. Looked up from germline, CDR1 is SGHVS and CDR2 is FQNEAQ. CDR3 sequence: CASSFLYGTGELFF. DNA of the CDR3: TGTGCCAGCAGCTTTCTATACGGGACCGGGGAGCTGTTTTTT.

This sequence joins TRBV19 and TRBJ2-5; maybe TRBD2 (5 bases). Germline values: CDR1 LNHDA, CDR2 SQIVND (reference sequence). V was pared by 4 bases and J by 1 base, with 13 bases between. This CDR3 has 15 amino acids. The CDR3 sequence: CASSTGLTLQETQYF. The CDR3 DNA reads TGTGCCAGTAGTACAGGACTGACGCTCCAAGAGACCCAGTACTTC.

The chain employs TRBV5-1 and TRBJ2-2, with D possibly being TRBD2 (6 bases). V lost 5 bases, J lost 5 bases, and 16 bases lay in between. CDR3 length: 15 residues. Germline V gene data show CDR1 as SGHRS and CDR2 as YFSETQ. The CDR3 region has the DNA TGCGCCAGCAGTAGGTTGCAGGGAGGAACCGGGGAGCTGTTTTTT. Amino acid sequence: CASSRLQGGTGELFF.

The chain uses TRBV5-4 and TRBJ2-3; weak D call: TRBD1 (5 bases). Per the germline V gene, CDR1 is SGHNT and CDR2 is YYREEE (reference sequence). V dropped 5 bases and J dropped 1 base, with 14 bases sitting between them. There are 15 residues in the CDR3. The CDR3 bases are TGTGCCAGCAGGGCAGGGCCTTCGGGCACAGATACGCAGTATTTT. Protein product: CASRAGPSGTDTQYF.

This sequence joins TRBV9 and TRBJ1-3; a weak D match, TRBD1 (6 bases). Germline CDR1 reads SGDLS; CDR2 reads YYNGEE. The V and J ends lost 4 bases and 0 bases respectively, with 11 bases between them. The CDR3 loop spans 15 amino acids. The CDR3 reads CASSKDRPSGNTIYF. CDR3 in DNA: TGTGCCAGCAGCAAGGACAGACCCTCTGGAAACACCATATATTTT.

This sequence joins TRBV11-2 and TRBJ2-7; the match to TRBD2 covers 8 bases. Germline V gene data show CDR1 as SGHAT and CDR2 as FQNNGV. With 0 bases clipped from V and 4 bases from J, the junction kept 2 bases outside the gene matches. The CDR3 extends over 14 amino acids. The CDR3 bases are TGTGCCAGCAGCTTAGATAGCGGGACTTACGAGCAGTACTTC. Amino acid sequence: CASSLDSGTYEQYF.

The CDR3 nucleotides are TGTGCCACCAGTCCGCATCGGGTGTCCTACGAGCAGTACTTC. Translation: CATSPHRVSYEQYF. V usage is TRBV15 and J usage is TRBJ2-7; no clear D. V was clipped by 6 bases and J by 1 base, with 13 bases between them. Germline-derived CDR1 and CDR2 are LNHNV and YYDKDF (reference sequence). CDR3 length: 14 residues.

The chain employs TRBV10-1 and TRBJ2-2; 11 bases match TRBD1. V shed 3 bases and J 2 bases; nucleotides not matched to a gene: 5. The germline V gene has CDR1 WNHNN and CDR2 SYGVQD (reference sequence). This CDR3 contains 17 residues. The CDR3 region has the DNA TGCGCCAGCAGTGACTACGGACAGGGGGCCAACACCGGGGAGCTGTTTTTT. Its translation is CASSDYGQGANTGELFF.

The chain has TRBV5-1 and TRBJ1-2, with TRBD1 matching 7 bases. Per the germline V gene, CDR1 is SGHRS and CDR2 is YFSETQ. This CDR3 contains 15 residues. Trimming took 0 bases from V and 0 from J; bases not matched to a gene: 2. This CDR3 is CASSLGQGANYGYTF. CDR3 nucleotides: TGCGCCAGCAGCTTGGGGCAGGGGGCTAACTATGGCTACACCTTC.

In its sample, this clone was seen once. The chain couples TRBV12-5 to TRBJ2-7; TRBD2 aligns across 8 bases. The CDR3 runs 15 residues. V was clipped by 7 bases and J by 7 bases; unmatched bases: 15. CDR1 and CDR2 (germline): LGHNT, FRNRAP. CDR3 coding DNA: TGTGCTAGTGCCTCCCCCGGGACTAGAAGGGGTGAGCAGTACTTC. Amino acid sequence: CASASPGTRRGEQYF. The whole variable domain, filled in from reference TRBV12-5 and TRBJ2-7, reads DARVTQTPRHKVTEMGQEVTMRCQPILGHNTVFWYRQTMMQGLELLAYFRNRAPLDDSGMPKDRFSAEMPDATLATLKIQPSEPRDSAVYFCASASPGTRRGEQYFGPGTRLTVT.

The rearrangement links TRBV6-1 to TRBJ1-2, with D tentatively TRBD1 (5 bases). Germline assignment: CDR1 MNHNS and CDR2 SASEGT. V was pared by 1 base and J by 13 bases, with 10 bases between. This CDR3 has 11 amino acids. The CDR3 reads CASSEEIRVTF. The CDR3, as DNA: TGTGCCAGCAGTGAAGAGATCAGGGTCACCTTC.

V is TRBV10-1 and J is TRBJ2-3; D remains unclear. Germline lookup yields CDR1 WNHNN and CDR2 SYGVQD (reference sequence). V lost 0 bases, J lost 2 bases, and 9 bases lay in between. The length of the CDR3 is 15 residues. The CDR3 DNA reads as TGCGCCAGCAGTGAGTCGTTGACTTACACAGATACGCAGTATTTT. This codes for CASSESLTYTDTQYF.

The CDR3 nucleotides are TGTGCCAGCAGTTCAACCCTTCAGGAGCAGTACTTC. It is translated as CASSSTLQEQYF. This chain joins TRBV28 and TRBJ2-7; D not certain. The CDR3 extends over 12 amino acids. V shed 4 bases and J shed 7 bases, with 11 bases lying between them. CDR1 and CDR2 from the germline V gene are MDHEN and SYDVKM.